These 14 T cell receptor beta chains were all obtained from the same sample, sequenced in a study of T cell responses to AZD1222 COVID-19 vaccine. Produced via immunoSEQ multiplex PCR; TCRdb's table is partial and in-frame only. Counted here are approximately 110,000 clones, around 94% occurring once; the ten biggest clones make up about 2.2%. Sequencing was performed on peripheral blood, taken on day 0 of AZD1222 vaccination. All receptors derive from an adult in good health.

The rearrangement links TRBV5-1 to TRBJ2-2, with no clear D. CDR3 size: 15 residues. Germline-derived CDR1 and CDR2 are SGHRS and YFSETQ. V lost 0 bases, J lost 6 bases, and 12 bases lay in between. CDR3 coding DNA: TGCGCCAGCAGCTTGGAGGTCTCTCTGGCCGGGGAGCTGTTTTTT. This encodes CASSLEVSLAGELFF.

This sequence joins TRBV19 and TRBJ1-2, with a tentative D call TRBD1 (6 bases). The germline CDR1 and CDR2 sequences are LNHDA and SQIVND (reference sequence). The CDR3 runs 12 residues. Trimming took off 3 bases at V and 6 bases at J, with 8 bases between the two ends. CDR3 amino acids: CASSIGQNGYTF. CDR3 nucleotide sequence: TGTGCCAGTAGTATTGGACAGAATGGCTACACCTTC.

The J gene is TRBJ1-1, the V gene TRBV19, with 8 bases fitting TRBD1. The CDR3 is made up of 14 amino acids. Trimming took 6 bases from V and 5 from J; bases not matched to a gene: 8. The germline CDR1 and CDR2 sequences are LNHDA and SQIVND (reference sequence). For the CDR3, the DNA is TGTGCCAGTAGACTTACAGGGGGTCGTACTGAAGCTTTCTTT. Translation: CASRLTGGRTEAFF. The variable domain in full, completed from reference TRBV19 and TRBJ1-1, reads DGGITQSPKYLFRKEGQNVTLSCEQNLNHDAMYWYRQDPGQGLRLIYYSQIVNDFQKGDIAEGYSVSREKKESFPLTVTSAQKNPTAFYLCASRLTGGRTEAFFGQGTRLTVV.

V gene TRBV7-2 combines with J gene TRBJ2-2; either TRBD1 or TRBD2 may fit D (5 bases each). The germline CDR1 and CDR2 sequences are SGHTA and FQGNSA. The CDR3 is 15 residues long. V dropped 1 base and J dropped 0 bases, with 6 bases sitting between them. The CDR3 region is CASSLGGSNTGELFF. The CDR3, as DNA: TGTGCCAGCAGCTTAGGGGGGTCGAACACCGGGGAGCTGTTTTTT.

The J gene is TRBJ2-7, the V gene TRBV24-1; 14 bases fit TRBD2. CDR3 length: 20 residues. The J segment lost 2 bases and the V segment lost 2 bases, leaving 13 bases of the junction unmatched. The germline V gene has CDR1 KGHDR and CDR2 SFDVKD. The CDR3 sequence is CATSDSGTSGRKSIPYEQYF. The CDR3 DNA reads TGTGCCACCAGTGATTCTGGGACTAGCGGGAGAAAGAGTATCCCCTACGAGCAGTACTTC.

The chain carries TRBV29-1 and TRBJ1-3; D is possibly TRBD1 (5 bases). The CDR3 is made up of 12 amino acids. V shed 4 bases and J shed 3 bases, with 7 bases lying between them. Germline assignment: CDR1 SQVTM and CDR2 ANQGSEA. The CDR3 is CSVGGGGNTIYF. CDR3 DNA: TGCAGCGTTGGGGGGGGTGGAAACACCATATATTTT.

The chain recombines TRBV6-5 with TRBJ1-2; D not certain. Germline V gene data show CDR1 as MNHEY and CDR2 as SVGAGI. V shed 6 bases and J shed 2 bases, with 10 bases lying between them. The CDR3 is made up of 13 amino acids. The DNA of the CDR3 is TGTGCCAGCAGGGGTACACCGAACTATGGCTACACCTTC. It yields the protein CASRGTPNYGYTF.

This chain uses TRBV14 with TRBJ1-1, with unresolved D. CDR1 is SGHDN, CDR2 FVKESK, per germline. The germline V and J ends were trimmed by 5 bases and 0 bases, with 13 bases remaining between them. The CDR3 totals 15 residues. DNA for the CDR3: TGTGCCAGCAGCTCATACACTCGCCTGAACACTGAAGCTTTCTTT. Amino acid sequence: CASSSYTRLNTEAFF.

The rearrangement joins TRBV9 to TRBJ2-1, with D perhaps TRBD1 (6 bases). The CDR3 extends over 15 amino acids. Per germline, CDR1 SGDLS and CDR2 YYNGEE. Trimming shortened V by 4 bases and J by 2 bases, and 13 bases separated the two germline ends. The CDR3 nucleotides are TGTGCCAGCAGCCTCGGGAACAGGGCCTACAATGAGCAGTTCTTC. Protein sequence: CASSLGNRAYNEQFF.

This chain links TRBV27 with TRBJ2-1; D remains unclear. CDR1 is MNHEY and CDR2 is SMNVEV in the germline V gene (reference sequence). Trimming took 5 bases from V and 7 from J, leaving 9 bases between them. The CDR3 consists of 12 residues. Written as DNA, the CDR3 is TGTGCCAGCAGTACGATCGTGAATGAGCAGTTCTTC. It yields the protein CASSTIVNEQFF.

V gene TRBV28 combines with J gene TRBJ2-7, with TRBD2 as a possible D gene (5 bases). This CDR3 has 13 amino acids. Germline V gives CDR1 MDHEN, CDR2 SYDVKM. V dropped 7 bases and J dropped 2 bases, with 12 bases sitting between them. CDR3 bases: TGTGCCAGCATGCCAGCGGATACCTACGAGCAGTACTTC. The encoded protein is CASMPADTYEQYF.

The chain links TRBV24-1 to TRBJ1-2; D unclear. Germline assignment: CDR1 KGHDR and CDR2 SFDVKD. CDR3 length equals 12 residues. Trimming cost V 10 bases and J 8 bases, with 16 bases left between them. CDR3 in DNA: TGTGCCACAACGAACGGCATCGAGGGCTACACCTTC. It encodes CATTNGIEGYTF.

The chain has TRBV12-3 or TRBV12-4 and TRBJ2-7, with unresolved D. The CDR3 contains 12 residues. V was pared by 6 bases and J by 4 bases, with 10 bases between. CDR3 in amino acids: CASSRDIYEQYF. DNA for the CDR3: TGTGCCAGCAGCCGTGACATTTACGAGCAGTACTTC.

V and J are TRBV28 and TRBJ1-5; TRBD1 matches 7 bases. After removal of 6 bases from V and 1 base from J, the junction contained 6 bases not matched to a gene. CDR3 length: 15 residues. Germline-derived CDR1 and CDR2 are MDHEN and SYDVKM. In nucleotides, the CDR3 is TGTGCCAGCAGAACCAGGGGGGGAAGCAATCAGCCCCAGCATTTT. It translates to CASRTRGGSNQPQHF.